The 32 T cell receptor beta chains below come from one sample, sequenced in a study of post-analysis software for immune sequencing data. Notes on the study in general: Patients had higher frequencies than controls of a few TRBV segments, including TRBV5-6, TRBV5-1 and TRBV20-1.

Unique molecular identifiers were built into the TCR beta cDNA libraries. TCRdb re-called the PCR reads through MiXCR, storing one row per CDR3 protein. The table records some 890,000 distinct CDR3 sequences, roughly 50% of them present only once. These receptors' antigens are unknown. The source material was blood. The receptors derive from a girl between 5 and 17 years old with multiple sclerosis.

J is TRBJ1-5 and V is TRBV6-4; the D gene is possibly TRBD1 (5 bases). Trimming took off 7 bases at V and 5 bases at J, with 18 bases between the two ends. The germline V gene encodes CDR1 MRHNA and CDR2 SNTAGT. CDR3 length: 15 amino acids. In DNA, the CDR3 is TGTGCCAGCATGAGGCCCAGACAGACGGATCAGCCCCAGCATTTT. It specifies CASMRPRQTDQPQHF.

The chain recombines TRBV6-5 with TRBJ2-7, with 11 nucleotides matching TRBD2. Germline V gene lookup returns CDR1 MNHEY and CDR2 SVGAGI. V was clipped by 5 bases and J by 2 bases; unmatched bases: 5. The CDR3 has 15 residues. The CDR3 spells CASSGSTSGTYEQYF. Here the CDR3 DNA reads TGTGCCAGCAGTGGCTCGACTAGCGGGACCTACGAGCAGTACTTC.

This clonotype appeared a few times. This sequence joins TRBV6-5 and TRBJ1-1; D is uncertain. CDR3 size: 14 residues. Germline assignment: CDR1 MNHEY and CDR2 SVGAGI. Between the trimmed V and J ends, which lost 5 bases and 1 base, there was a span of 11 bases. The CDR3 bases are TGTGCCAGCAGTCAGGCCCCCCCGAACACTGAAGCTTTCTTT. Translating gives CASSQAPPNTEAFF.

This clonotype was seen more than once but under ten times. The chain has TRBV7-8 and TRBJ2-4; no clear D. With 1 base removed from V and 2 bases from J, the gap between germline ends came to 6 bases. CDR1 is SGHVS and CDR2 is FQNEAQ in the germline V gene. The CDR3 extends over 14 amino acids. The CDR3 loop is CASSLERSKNIQYF. CDR3 in DNA: TGTGCCAGCAGCTTAGAGAGGTCCAAAAACATTCAGTACTTC.

The J gene is TRBJ2-5, the V gene TRBV20-1; TRBD2 agrees at 7 bases. CDR1 and CDR2 from the germline V gene are DFQATT and SNEGSKA (reference sequence). V lost 0 bases and J lost 3; bases outside the gene matches: 10. This CDR3 spans 16 amino acids. Here the CDR3 reads CSARDLTSALEETQYF. The DNA of the CDR3 is TGCAGTGCTAGAGATCTTACTAGCGCGCTGGAAGAGACCCAGTACTTC.

The V and J genes are TRBV29-1 and TRBJ2-4, with D perhaps matching TRBD2 (5 bases). The CDR3 has 13 residues. The V and J ends lost 3 bases and 2 bases respectively, with 8 bases between them. CDR1 and CDR2 from the germline V gene are SQVTM and ANQGSEA. In nucleotides, the CDR3 is TGCAGCGTTGAGACGGGAACCAAAAACATTCAGTACTTC. Translated, it gives CSVETGTKNIQYF.

CDR3 nucleotide sequence: TGTGCCAGCAGCCGCGGCGGAAGTCTCTCCTACAATGAGCAGTTCTTC. This gives the protein CASSRGGSLSYNEQFF. The genes are TRBV28 and TRBJ2-1; D is undetermined. CDR1 MDHEN and CDR2 SYDVKM come from the germline V gene. This CDR3 has 16 amino acids. Trimming left V 6 bases short and J 0 bases short, with 15 bases between. The whole variable domain, remainder taken from reference TRBV28 and TRBJ2-1, is DVKVTQSSRYLVKRTGEKVFLECVQDMDHENMFWYRQDPGLGLRLIYFSYDVKMKEKGDIPEGYSVSREKKERFSLILESASTNQTSMYLCASSRGGSLSYNEQFFGPGTRLTVL.

This clonotype occurred a few times. V usage is TRBV5-1 and J usage is TRBJ2-3; D gene uncertain. The CDR3 has 12 residues. Germline V gene data show CDR1 as SGHRS and CDR2 as YFSETQ. Trimming removed 5 bases at V and 6 bases at J, with 10 bases between. The CDR3 sequence is CASSSNWDTQYF. The DNA of the CDR3 is TGCGCCAGCAGTTCTAACTGGGATACGCAGTATTTT.

This clonotype was seen more than once but under ten times. The chain has TRBV20-1 and TRBJ2-3; the D gene is possibly TRBD2 (6 bases). The V gene's germline CDR1 is DFQATT and CDR2 SNEGSKA (reference sequence). The CDR3 runs 14 residues. V was cut by 0 bases and J by 6 bases, with 13 bases left in between. CDR3 amino acids: CSAREPGVTDTQYF. The CDR3, as DNA: TGCAGTGCTAGAGAACCGGGGGTAACGGATACGCAGTATTTT.

This clonotype was seen a few times. The rearrangement links TRBV6-6 to TRBJ2-1, with 10 bases fitting TRBD2. Germline V gene sequence: CDR1 MNHNY, CDR2 SVGAGI (reference sequence). This CDR3 region has 17 residues. Unmatched junction bases numbered 14, after V lost 2 bases and J lost 10 bases. As DNA, the CDR3 is TGTGCCAGCAGTTACAGAAAAGCTAGCGGGGGTACGTCCGAGCAGTTCTTC. Its translation: CASSYRKASGGTSEQFF.

The chain is built from TRBV7-3 and TRBJ2-1; 13 nucleotides align to TRBD2. Trimming at V came to 4 bases and at J to 4 bases, leaving 10 bases not matched to a gene. Germline V CDR1 and CDR2: SGHTA, FQGTGA. The CDR3 totals 18 residues. The CDR3 loop reads CASSSNSTSGGLYNEQFF. The CDR3, as DNA: TGTGCCAGCAGCTCGAACTCGACTAGCGGGGGGTTATACAATGAGCAGTTCTTC.

About this clonotype: At one end, the junction sequence differs from germline, possibly due to a read error. V usage is TRBV3-1 and J usage is TRBJ2-4; a possible D gene is TRBD2 (5 bases). The end of the DNA aligns better with TRBJ2-5, so the J call may be wrong. From germline, CDR1 is LGHDT and CDR2 YNNKEL (reference sequence). The CDR3 sequence is 15 residues long. The CDR3 spells CASSQGAAVKETQYF. CDR3 in DNA: TGTGCCAGCAGTCAAGGAGCGGCAGTGAAGGAGACCCAGTACTTC.

This clonotype occurred once. J is TRBJ2-7 and V is TRBV20-1, with a possible D match to TRBD2 (6 bases). V gave up 3 bases and J gave up 0 bases, with 15 bases separating them. CDR1 and CDR2 from the germline V gene are DFQATT and SNEGSKA (reference sequence). The CDR3 consists of 15 residues. In DNA form, the CDR3 reads TGCAGTGCTAGCGGGAGTAGGGCTCGCTCCTACGAGCAGTACTTC. Encoded protein: CSASGSRARSYEQYF.

Notes on this clonotype: Relative to the germline gene, one junction end is altered; a read error may explain this. V gene TRBV7-9 combines with J gene TRBJ2-3; D unresolved. Germline V gene sequence: CDR1 SEHNR, CDR2 FQNEAQ (reference sequence). This CDR3 is 13 amino acids long. CDR3 sequence: CANSLGSVDTQYF. CDR3 in DNA: TGTGCCAACAGCTTAGGATCCGTGGATACGCAGTATTTT.

V gene TRBV7-2 combines with J gene TRBJ2-1; the match to TRBD2 covers 7 bases. Germline V gene sequence: CDR1 SGHTA, CDR2 FQGNSA. Unmatched junction bases numbered 11, after V lost 5 bases and J lost 4 bases. This CDR3 is 16 amino acids long. The CDR3: CASSPIGRERYNEQFF. CDR3 DNA sequence: TGTGCCAGCAGCCCGATTGGGAGGGAGAGGTACAATGAGCAGTTCTTC. The full variable domain, rest sourced from reference TRBV7-2 and TRBJ2-1, is GAGVSQSPSNKVTEKGKDVELRCDPISGHTALYWYRQSLGQGLEFLIYFQGNSAPDKSGLPSDRFSAERTGGSVSTLTIQRTQQEDSAVYLCASSPIGRERYNEQFFGPGTRLTVL.

V is TRBV6-1 and J is TRBJ2-3, with D perhaps TRBD1 (5 bases). Trimming took off 0 bases at V and 13 bases at J, with 8 bases between the two ends. In germline, CDR1 is MNHNS, CDR2 SASEGT. The CDR3 is 11 amino acids. The chain's CDR3 is CASSEAGQKYF. DNA of the CDR3: TGTGCCAGCAGTGAAGCGGGGCAGAAGTATTTT.

This chain joins TRBV2 and TRBJ2-1; D remains ambiguous. V dropped 8 bases and J dropped 7 bases, with 9 bases sitting between them. This CDR3 spans 11 amino acids. Germline CDR1 SNHLY, CDR2 FYNNEI. CDR3 bases: TGTGCCAGCCTCCTGGATAATGAGCAGTTCTTC. Protein product: CASLLDNEQFF. The whole variable domain, filled in from reference TRBV2 and TRBJ2-1, reads EPEVTQTPSHQVTQMGQEVILRCVPISNHLYFYWYRQILGQKVEFLVSFYNNEISEKSEIFDDQFSVERPDGSNFTLKIRSTKLEDSAMYFCASLLDNEQFFGPGTRLTVL.

The J gene is TRBJ2-1, the V gene TRBV6-2 or TRBV6-3; 11 nucleotides line up with TRBD2. V was clipped by 6 bases and J by 9 bases; unmatched bases: 16. The germline V gene encodes CDR1 MNHEY and CDR2 SVGEGT. The CDR3 is 17 residues long. CDR3 sequence (DNA): TGTGCCAGCAGCCGACGGACTAGCGGGTCCTTGGGTAGTGAGCAGTTCTTC. This encodes CASSRRTSGSLGSEQFF.

The rearrangement uses TRBV29-1 and TRBJ1-1, with D perhaps TRBD1 (5 bases). V was trimmed by 2 bases and J by 1 base, leaving 8 bases between them. The CDR3 sequence is 13 residues long. From germline, CDR1 is SQVTM and CDR2 ANQGSEA. In nucleotides, the CDR3 is TGCAGCGTTGAACGGGGGACGAACACTGAAGCTTTCTTT. It encodes CSVERGTNTEAFF.

The gene calls are TRBV12-3 or TRBV12-4 and TRBJ1-1; D gene unclear. This CDR3 is 13 amino acids long. Trimming removed 2 bases at V and 6 bases at J, with 10 bases between. The CDR3, as DNA: TGTGCCAGCAGTTTATATGGAGCGGCTGAAGCTTTCTTT. Translation: CASSLYGAAEAFF.

The gene calls are TRBV29-1 and TRBJ2-2; D possibly matches TRBD1 or TRBD2 (5 bases each). Trimming cost V 7 bases and J 0 bases, with 12 bases left between them. The length of the CDR3 is 14 residues. CDR1 and CDR2 (germline): SQVTM, ANQGSEA. CDR3 in DNA: TGCAGCGGGGGGACGGTCGCGAACACCGGGGAGCTGTTTTTT. It encodes CSGGTVANTGELFF.

This clonotype was observed a handful of times. The chain recombines TRBV20-1 with TRBJ2-3; 8 bases are a match to TRBD2. CDR1 and CDR2 (germline): DFQATT, SNEGSKA (reference sequence). V was pared by 3 bases and J by 1 base, with 6 bases of the junction left unmatched. The CDR3 runs to 15 residues. CDR3 coding DNA: TGCAGTGCTAGTTCCACTAGCGGAGGCACAGATACGCAGTATTTT. As protein: CSASSTSGGTDTQYF.

The rearrangement joins TRBV18 to TRBJ2-5; TRBD1 might be the D (6 bases). Matching the DNA end better, TRBJ2-7 makes the J call doubtful. This CDR3 contains 16 residues. From germline, CDR1 is KGHSH and CDR2 LQKENI. CDR3 DNA: TGTGCCAGCTCACCACGGGTCAGCAGGGGACCCTACGAGCAGTACTTC. This gives the protein CASSPRVSRGPYEQYF.

This clonotype occurred a few times. The chain employs TRBV5-4 and TRBJ2-5; 14 positions agree with TRBD2. J lost 4 bases, V lost 3 bases, and 8 bases had no gene match. CDR3 length: 17 amino acids. The germline V gene encodes CDR1 SGHNT and CDR2 YYREEE (reference sequence). The CDR3 spells CASSWGGLAGDLETQYF. For the CDR3, the DNA is TGTGCCAGCAGCTGGGGGGGACTAGCGGGAGACCTAGAGACCCAGTACTTC.

The chain couples TRBV6-5 to TRBJ2-1, with D unclear. The germline V and J ends were trimmed by 2 bases and 2 bases, with 7 bases remaining between them. The CDR3 consists of 14 residues. The germline CDR1 and CDR2 sequences are MNHEY and SVGAGI. CDR3 bases: TGTGCCAGCAGTTACGGGGTCCCCTACAATGAGCAGTTCTTC. It translates to CASSYGVPYNEQFF.

This chain links TRBV10-3 with TRBJ2-1; 10 positions agree with TRBD2. V dropped 0 bases and J dropped 4; count of bases not matched to a gene: 6. There are 17 residues in the CDR3. Germline values: CDR1 ENHRY, CDR2 SYGVKD. The CDR3 sequence is CAISESPSGGPYNEQFF. Here the CDR3 DNA reads TGTGCCATCAGTGAGTCCCCTAGCGGGGGCCCTTACAATGAGCAGTTCTTC.

The gene calls are TRBV24-1 and TRBJ2-5, with 10 bases fitting TRBD1. Trimming at V came to 3 bases and at J to 3 bases, leaving 3 bases not matched to a gene. The CDR3 length is 15 residues. In germline, CDR1 is KGHDR, CDR2 SFDVKD. The CDR3 DNA follows: TGTGCCACCAGTGATCCCGGGACAGGGGAAGAGACCCAGTACTTC. Translated: CATSDPGTGEETQYF.

This chain uses TRBV7-3 with TRBJ1-2; 9 bases are a match to TRBD1. Germline values: CDR1 SGHTA, CDR2 FQGTGA. Unmatched junction bases numbered 8, after V lost 2 bases and J lost 4 bases. The CDR3 consists of 16 residues. In DNA, the CDR3 is TGTGCCAGCAGCTTAGGGGGACAGGGAGGCTTCTATGGCTACACCTTC. Translated: CASSLGGQGGFYGYTF.

The chain joins TRBV5-1 to TRBJ2-5; no clear D gene. This CDR3 has 13 residues. Germline CDR1 and CDR2: SGHRS and YFSETQ. The V gene lost 0 bases and the J gene lost 4 bases, with 7 bases spanning the gap. CDR3 DNA sequence: TGCGCCAGCAGCTTGGAGTTCGGAGAGACCCAGTACTTC. The encoded protein is CASSLEFGETQYF.

The V call is TRBV11-2, the J call TRBJ2-1, with 9 nucleotides matching TRBD2. This CDR3 has 16 residues. V was clipped by 5 bases and J by 7 bases; unmatched bases: 12. Germline V gene data show CDR1 as SGHAT and CDR2 as FQNNGV. The CDR3 protein is CASSPTIAGAGNEQFF. The CDR3 region has the DNA TGTGCCAGCAGCCCAACTATAGCGGGAGCTGGGAATGAGCAGTTCTTC.

The J gene is TRBJ2-4, the V gene TRBV12-3 or TRBV12-4; TRBD2 matches at 10 bases. This CDR3 has 15 residues. V was clipped by 2 bases and J by 8 bases; unmatched bases: 6. CDR3 nucleotide sequence: TGTGCCAGCAGTTTACAGCGGGGGGGTAGCTACATTCAGTACTTC. Its translation: CASSLQRGGSYIQYF.

The gene calls are TRBV5-1 and TRBJ2-1, with 11 bases aligning to TRBD2. CDR1 is SGHRS and CDR2 is YFSETQ in the germline V gene. The CDR3 is 19 residues long. Trimming took 2 bases from V and 4 from J; bases not matched to a gene: 14. CDR3 DNA: TGCGCCAGCAGCTTCGACTACCGACTAGCGGGAACGCCTTACAATGAGCAGTTCTTC. This sequence encodes CASSFDYRLAGTPYNEQFF.